The clone carrying this TCR beta chain was seen repeatedly, ten times or more. Its antigen remains unidentified. The sample is drawn from a study of CD8+CD57+ T cells in acquired aplastic anemia. Study-level background: CD4+ and CD8+ cells, once sorted, gave DNA averaging about 3.4 ug.

Genomic DNA constituted the template upon which TCR beta VDJ and CDR3 profiling was performed. One entry per CDR3 protein, called by TCRdb with MiXCR from the reads. The sample consists of about 240,000 distinct CDR3 sequences, about 44% of them appearing once. Study-level results: Found in both controls and patients were fewer than 35 CD8+ CDR3 sequences.

The patients chosen for sequencing had shown expansion of CD8+CD57+ cells (detected by flow cytometry). The enrolled patients all had severe acquired aplastic anemia. Receipt of therapy had not occurred in any patient by the time of blood sampling. The length of the CDR3 is 16 residues. V trimming: 6 bases; J trimming: 0 bases; junction bases outside the gene matches: 9. This TCR was sampled from a human donor with aplastic anemia. V is TRBV12-3 or TRBV12-4 and J is TRBJ1-1, with 8 nucleotides matching TRBD1. The specimen was sorted CD4+, CD8+, or CD8+CD57+ T cells (not recorded which) from PBMCs. The CDR3 spells CASSRRQGTLNTEAFF. The DNA for the CDR3 is TGTGCCAGCAGCCGAAGACAGGGGACCTTGAACACTGAAGCTTTCTTT.